By frequency in the sample, the clone carrying this T cell receptor (beta chain) is large. The antigen remains unidentified. TCRdb used MiXCR to call clones anew from the PCR reads. Among 12,000 or so clones listed, 31% were seen once. This record comes from a study of metastatic and nonmetastatic thyroid tumors. Study conclusions and caveats: It was reported that TCR beta diversity was significantly higher in malignant thyroid tumors than benign nodules, in blood and tumor.

No treatment had been given to any patient before thyroid surgery. V lost 7 bases and J lost 5; bases outside the gene matches: 6. The CDR3 totals 13 residues. CDR1 is KGHDR, CDR2 SFDVKD, per germline. The chain carries TRBV24-1 and TRBJ2-7; 8 bases agree with TRBD1. The clonotype comes from a female donor with papillary thyroid cancer or a benign thyroid nodule (not recorded which). Some clones in this sample may be carry-over from other donors' samples. Sequenced material: tumor tissue. In nucleotides, the CDR3 is TGTGCCACCAGCCCAGGGGGCGGGAACGAGCAGTACTTC. This translates into CATSPGGGNEQYF.